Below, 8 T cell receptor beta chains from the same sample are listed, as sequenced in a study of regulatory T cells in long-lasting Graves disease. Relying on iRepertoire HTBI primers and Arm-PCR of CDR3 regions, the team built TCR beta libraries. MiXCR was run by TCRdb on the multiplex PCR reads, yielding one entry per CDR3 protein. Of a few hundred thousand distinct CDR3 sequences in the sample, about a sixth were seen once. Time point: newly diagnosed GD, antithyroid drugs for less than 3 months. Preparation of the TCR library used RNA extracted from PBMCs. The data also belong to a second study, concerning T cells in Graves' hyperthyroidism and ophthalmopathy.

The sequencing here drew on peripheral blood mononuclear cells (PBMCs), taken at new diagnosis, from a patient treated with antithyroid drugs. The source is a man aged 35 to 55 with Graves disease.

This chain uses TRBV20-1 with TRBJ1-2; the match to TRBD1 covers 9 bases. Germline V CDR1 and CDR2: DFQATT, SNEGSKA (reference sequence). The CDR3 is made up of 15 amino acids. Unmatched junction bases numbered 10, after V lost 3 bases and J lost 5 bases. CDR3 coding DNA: TGCAGTGCTAGGCAGGGGGGACAGGGAGGTTATGGCTACACCTTC. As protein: CSARQGGQGGYGYTF.

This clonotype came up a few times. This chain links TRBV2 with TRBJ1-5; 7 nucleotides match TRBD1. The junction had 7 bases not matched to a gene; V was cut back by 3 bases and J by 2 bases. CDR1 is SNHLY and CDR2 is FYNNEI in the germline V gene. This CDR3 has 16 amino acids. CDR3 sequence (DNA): TGTGCCAGCAGTGAGATAACAGGGGCGGGCAATCAGCCCCAGCATTTT. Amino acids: CASSEITGAGNQPQHF.

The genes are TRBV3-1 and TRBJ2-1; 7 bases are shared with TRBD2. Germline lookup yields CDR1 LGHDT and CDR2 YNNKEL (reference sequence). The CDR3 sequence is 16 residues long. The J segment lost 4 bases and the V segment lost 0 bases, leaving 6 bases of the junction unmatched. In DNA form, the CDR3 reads TGTGCCAGCAGCCAAGATCAAAGCGGGGATTACAATGAGCAGTTCTTC. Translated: CASSQDQSGDYNEQFF.

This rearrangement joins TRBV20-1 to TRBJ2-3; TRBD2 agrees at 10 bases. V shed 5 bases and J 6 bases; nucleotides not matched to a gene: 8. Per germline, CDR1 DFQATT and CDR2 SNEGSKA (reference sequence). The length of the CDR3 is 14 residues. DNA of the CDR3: TGCAGTGCTGTGAAAGCGGGGGGGTACGATACGCAGTATTTT. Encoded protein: CSAVKAGGYDTQYF.

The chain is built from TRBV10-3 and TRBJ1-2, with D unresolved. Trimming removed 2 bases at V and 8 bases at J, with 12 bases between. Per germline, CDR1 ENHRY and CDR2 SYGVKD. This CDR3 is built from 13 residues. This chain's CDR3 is CAISEEQKKGYTF. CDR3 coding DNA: TGTGCCATCAGTGAGGAACAGAAGAAGGGCTACACCTTC.

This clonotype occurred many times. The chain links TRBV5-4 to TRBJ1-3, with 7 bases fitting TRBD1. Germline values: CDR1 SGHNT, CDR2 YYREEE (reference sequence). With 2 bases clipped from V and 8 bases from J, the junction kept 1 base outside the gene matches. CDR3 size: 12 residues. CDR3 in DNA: TGTGCCAGCAGCTTCAGGGGGGACACCATATATTTT. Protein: CASSFRGDTIYF. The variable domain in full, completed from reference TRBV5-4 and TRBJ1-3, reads ETGVTQSPTHLIKTRGQQVTLRCSSQSGHNTVSWYQQALGQGPQFIFQYYREEENGRGNFPPRFSGLQFPNYSSELNVNALELDDSALYLCASSFRGDTIYFGEGSWLTVV.

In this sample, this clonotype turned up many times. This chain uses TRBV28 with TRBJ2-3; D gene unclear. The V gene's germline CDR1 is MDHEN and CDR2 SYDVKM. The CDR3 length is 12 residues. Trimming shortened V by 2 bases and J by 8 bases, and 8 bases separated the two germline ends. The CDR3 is CASSLRSGTQYF. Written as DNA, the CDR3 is TGTGCCAGCAGTTTACGCTCGGGTACGCAGTATTTT.

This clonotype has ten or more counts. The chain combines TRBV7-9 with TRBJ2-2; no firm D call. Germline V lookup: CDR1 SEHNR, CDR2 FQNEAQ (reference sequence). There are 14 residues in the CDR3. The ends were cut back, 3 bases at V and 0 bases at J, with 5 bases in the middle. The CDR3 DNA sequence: TGTGCCAGCAGCTTCAGAGCGAACACCGGGGAGCTGTTTTTT. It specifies CASSFRANTGELFF.